This T cell receptor (beta chain) was recovered during a study of T cells in tuberculosis. There are 14 residues in the CDR3. The V gene's germline CDR1 is SGHDT and CDR2 YYEEEE. Unmatched junction bases numbered 6, after V lost 4 bases and J lost 4 bases. Assay: immunoSEQ multiplex PCR; the TCRdb copy retains only in-frame clones and omits some. Of approximately 30,000 clones in the sample, roughly 87% are singletons; the top ten hold approximately 5.9%. Time point of the sample: new active TB diagnosis, blood taken before or within 7 days of starting treatment. V usage is TRBV5-6 and J usage is TRBJ1-2, with TRBD1 identical over 8 bases. The specimen was PBMCs, collected at tuberculosis diagnosis. This TCR came from an adult with tuberculosis. DNA for the CDR3: TGTGCCAGCAGCCTTGGGACAGGCAGCTATGGCTACACCTTC. This translates into CASSLGTGSYGYTF.